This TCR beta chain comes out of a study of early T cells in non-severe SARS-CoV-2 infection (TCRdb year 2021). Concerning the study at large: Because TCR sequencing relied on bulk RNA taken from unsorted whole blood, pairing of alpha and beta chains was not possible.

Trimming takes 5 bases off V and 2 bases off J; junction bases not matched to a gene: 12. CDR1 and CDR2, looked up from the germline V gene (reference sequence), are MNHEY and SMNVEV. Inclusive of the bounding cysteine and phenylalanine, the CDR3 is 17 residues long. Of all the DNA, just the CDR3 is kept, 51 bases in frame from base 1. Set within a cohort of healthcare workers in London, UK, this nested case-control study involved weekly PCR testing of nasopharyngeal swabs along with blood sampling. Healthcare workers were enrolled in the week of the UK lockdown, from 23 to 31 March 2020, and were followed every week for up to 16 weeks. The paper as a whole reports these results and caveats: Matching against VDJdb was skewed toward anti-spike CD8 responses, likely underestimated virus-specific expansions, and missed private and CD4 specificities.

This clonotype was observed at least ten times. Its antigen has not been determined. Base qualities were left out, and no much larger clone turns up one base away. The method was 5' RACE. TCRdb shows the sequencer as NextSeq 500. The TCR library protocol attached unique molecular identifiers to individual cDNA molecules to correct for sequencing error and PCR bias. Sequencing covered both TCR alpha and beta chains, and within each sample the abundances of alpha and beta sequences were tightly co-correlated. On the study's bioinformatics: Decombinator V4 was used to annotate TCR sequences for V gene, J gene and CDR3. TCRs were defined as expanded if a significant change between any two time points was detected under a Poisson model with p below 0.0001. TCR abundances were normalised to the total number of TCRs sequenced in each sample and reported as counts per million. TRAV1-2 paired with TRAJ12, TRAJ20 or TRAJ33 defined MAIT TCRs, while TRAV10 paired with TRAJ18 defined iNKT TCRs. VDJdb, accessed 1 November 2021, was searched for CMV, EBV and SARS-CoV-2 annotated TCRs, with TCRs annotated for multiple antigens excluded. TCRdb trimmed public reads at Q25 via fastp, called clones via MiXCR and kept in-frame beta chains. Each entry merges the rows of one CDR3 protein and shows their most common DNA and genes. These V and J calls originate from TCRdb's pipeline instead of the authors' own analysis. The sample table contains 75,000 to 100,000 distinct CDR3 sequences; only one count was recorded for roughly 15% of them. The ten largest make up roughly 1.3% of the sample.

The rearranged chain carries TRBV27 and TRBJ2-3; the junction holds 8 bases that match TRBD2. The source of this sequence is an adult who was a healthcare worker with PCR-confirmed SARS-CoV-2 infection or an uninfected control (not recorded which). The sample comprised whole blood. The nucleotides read TGTGCCAGCAGTAATCTTCAGACTAGCGCCTTCACAGATACGCAGTATTTT. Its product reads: CASSNLQTSAFTDTQYF.